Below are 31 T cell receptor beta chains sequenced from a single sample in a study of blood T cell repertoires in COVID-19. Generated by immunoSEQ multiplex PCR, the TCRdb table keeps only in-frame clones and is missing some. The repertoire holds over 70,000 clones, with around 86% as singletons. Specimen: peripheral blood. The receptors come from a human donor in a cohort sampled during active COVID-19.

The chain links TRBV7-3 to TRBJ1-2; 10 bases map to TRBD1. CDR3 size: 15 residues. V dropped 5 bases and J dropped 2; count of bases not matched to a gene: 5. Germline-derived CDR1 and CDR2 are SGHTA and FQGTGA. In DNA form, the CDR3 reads TGTGCCAGCAGCCCCATGGGACAGGGGAACTATGGCTACACCTTC. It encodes CASSPMGQGNYGYTF. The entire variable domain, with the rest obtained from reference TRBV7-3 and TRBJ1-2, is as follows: GAGVSQTPSNKVTEKGKYVELRCDPISGHTALYWYRQSLGQGPEFLIYFQGTGAADDSGLPNDRFFAVRPEGSVSTLKIQRTERGDSAVYLCASSPMGQGNYGYTFGSGTRLTVV.

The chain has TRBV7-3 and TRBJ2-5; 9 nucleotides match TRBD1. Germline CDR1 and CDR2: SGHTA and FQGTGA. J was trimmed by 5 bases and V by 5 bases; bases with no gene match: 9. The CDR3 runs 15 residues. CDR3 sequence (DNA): TGTGCCAGCAGCCAGGCAGGGACAGGGCGGGAGACCCAGTACTTC. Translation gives CASSQAGTGRETQYF.

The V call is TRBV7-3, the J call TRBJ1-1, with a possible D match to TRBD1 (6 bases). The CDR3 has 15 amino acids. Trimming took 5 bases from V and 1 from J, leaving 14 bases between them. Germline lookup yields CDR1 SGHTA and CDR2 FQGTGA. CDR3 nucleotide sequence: TGTGCCAGCAGCAAGGACAGTCTCTCGAACACTGAAGCTTTCTTT. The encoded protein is CASSKDSLSNTEAFF.

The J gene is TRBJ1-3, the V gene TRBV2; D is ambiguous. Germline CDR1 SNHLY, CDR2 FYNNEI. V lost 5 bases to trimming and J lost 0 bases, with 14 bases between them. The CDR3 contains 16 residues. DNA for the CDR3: TGTGCCAGCAGTCGCTCTTCAGATTTCTCTGGAAACACCATATATTTT. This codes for CASSRSSDFSGNTIYF.

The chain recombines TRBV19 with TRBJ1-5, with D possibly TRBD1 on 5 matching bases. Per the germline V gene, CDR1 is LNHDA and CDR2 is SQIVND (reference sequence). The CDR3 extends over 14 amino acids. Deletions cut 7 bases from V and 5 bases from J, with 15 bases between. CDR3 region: CASTNSGGDQPQHF. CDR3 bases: TGTGCCAGTACCAACTCGGGGGGGGATCAGCCCCAGCATTTT.

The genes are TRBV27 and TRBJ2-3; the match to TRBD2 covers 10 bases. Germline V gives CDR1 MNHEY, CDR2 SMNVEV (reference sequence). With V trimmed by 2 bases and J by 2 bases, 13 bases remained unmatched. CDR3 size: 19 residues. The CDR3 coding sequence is TGTGCCAGCAGTTTAGGCCGGCCACAGGGACTAGCGTTCACAGATACGCAGTATTTT. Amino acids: CASSLGRPQGLAFTDTQYF.

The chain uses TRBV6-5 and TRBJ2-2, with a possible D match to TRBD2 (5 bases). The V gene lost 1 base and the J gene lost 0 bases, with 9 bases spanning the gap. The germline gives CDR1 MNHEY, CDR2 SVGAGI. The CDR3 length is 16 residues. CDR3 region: CASSYFGIANTGELFF. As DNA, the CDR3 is TGTGCCAGCAGTTACTTCGGGATAGCGAACACCGGGGAGCTGTTTTTT.

This chain's CDR3 is CASSPDRGLTEAFF. In nucleotides, the CDR3 is TGTGCCAGCAGTCCGGACAGGGGGCTTACTGAAGCTTTCTTT. This chain uses TRBV6-5 with TRBJ1-1; 11 nucleotides align to TRBD1. J was trimmed by 5 bases and V by 5 bases; bases with no gene match: 4. Germline V gene data show CDR1 as MNHEY and CDR2 as SVGAGI. This CDR3 is built from 14 residues.

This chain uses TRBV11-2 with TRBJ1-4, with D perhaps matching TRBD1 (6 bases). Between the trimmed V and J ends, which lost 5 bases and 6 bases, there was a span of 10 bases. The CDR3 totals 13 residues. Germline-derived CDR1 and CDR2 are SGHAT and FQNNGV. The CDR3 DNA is TGTGCCAGCAGCGTTCAGGGGTATGAAAAACTGTTTTTT. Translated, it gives CASSVQGYEKLFF.

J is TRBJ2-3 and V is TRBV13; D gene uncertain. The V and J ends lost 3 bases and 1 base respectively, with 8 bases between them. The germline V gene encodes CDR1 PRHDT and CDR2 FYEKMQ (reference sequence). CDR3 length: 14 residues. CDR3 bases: TGTGCCAGCAGCTTCCGCCCAGGCACAGATACGCAGTATTTT. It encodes CASSFRPGTDTQYF.

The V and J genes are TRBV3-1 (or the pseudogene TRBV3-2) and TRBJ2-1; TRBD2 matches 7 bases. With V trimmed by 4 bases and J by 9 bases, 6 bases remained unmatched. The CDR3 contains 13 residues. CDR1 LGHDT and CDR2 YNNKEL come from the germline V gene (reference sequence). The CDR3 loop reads CASSRSPGGEQFF. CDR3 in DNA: TGTGCCAGCAGCCGGTCCCCGGGGGGTGAGCAGTTCTTC.

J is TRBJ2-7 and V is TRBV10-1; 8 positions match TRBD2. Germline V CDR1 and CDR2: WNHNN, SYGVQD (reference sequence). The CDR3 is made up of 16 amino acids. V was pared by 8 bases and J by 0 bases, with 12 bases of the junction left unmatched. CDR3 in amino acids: CASPFLSGESSYEQYF. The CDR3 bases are TGCGCCAGCCCTTTTCTTAGCGGGGAGTCCTCCTACGAGCAGTACTTC.

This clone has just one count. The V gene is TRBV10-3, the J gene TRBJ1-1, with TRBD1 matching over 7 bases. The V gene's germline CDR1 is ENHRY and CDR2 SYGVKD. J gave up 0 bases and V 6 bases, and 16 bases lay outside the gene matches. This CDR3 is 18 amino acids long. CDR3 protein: CAISDPALTGTVNTEAFF. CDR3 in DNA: TGTGCCATCAGCGACCCCGCATTAACCGGGACAGTGAACACTGAAGCTTTCTTT.

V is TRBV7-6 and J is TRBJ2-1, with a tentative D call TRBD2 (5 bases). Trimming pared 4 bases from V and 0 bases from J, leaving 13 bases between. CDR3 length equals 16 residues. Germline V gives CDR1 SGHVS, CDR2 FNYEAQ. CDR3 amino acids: CASSSKDLSSYNEQFF. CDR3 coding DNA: TGTGCCAGCAGCTCCAAGGACTTGAGCTCCTACAATGAGCAGTTCTTC.

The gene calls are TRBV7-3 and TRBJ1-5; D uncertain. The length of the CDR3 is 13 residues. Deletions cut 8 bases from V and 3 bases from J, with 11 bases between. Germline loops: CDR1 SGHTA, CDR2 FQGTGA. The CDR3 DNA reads TGTGCCAGCGCGAGGTCCCTCAATCAGCCCCAGCATTTT. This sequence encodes CASARSLNQPQHF.

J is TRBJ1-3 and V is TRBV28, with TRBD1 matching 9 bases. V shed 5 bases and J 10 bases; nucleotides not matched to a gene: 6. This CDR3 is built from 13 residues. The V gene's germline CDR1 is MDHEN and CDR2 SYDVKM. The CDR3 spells CASSGGTGSTIYF. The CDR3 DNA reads TGTGCCAGCAGTGGAGGGACAGGGTCTACCATATATTTT.

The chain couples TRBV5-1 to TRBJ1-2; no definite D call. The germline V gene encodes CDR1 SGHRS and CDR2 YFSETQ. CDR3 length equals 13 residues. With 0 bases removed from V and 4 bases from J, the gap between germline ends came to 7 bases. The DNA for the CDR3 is TGCGCCAGCAGCTTGGACATCAGCTATGGCTACACCTTC. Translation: CASSLDISYGYTF. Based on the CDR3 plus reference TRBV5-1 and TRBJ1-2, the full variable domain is KAGVTQTPRYLIKTRGQQVTLSCSPISGHRSVSWYQQTPGQGLQFLFEYFSETQRNKGNFPGRFSGRQFSNSRSEMNVSTLELGDSALYLCASSLDISYGYTFGSGTRLTVV.

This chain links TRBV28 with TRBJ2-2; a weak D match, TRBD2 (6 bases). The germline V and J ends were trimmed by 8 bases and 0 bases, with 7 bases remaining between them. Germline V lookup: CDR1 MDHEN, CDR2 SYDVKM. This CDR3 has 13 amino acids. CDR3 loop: CASRDSNTGELFF. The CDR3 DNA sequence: TGTGCCAGCCGGGACTCGAACACCGGGGAGCTGTTTTTT.

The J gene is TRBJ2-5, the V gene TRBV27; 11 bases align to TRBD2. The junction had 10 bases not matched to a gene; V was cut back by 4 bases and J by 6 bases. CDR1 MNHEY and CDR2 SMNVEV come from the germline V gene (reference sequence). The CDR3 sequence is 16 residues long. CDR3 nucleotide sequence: TGTGCCAGCAGTTCAATCACTAGCGGGAGTTGGAAGACCCAGTACTTC. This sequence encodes CASSSITSGSWKTQYF.

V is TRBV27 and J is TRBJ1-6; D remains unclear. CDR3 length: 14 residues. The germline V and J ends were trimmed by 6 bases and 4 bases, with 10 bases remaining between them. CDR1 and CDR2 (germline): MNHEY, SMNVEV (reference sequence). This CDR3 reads CASSLGKYNSPLHF. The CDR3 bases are TGTGCCAGCAGCCTCGGGAAATATAATTCACCCCTCCACTTT.

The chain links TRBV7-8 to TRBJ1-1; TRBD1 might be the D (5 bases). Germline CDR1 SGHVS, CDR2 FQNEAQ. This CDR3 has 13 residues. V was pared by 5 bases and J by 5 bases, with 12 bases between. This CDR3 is CASSLGRETEAFF. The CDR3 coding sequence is TGTGCCAGCAGCCTCGGCAGGGAAACTGAAGCTTTCTTT. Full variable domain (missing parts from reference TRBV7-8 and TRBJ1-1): GAGVSQSPRYKVAKRGQDVALRCDPISGHVSLFWYQQALGQGPEFLTYFQNEAQLDKSGLPSDRFFAERPEGSVSTLKIQRTQQEDSAVYLCASSLGRETEAFFGQGTRLTVV.

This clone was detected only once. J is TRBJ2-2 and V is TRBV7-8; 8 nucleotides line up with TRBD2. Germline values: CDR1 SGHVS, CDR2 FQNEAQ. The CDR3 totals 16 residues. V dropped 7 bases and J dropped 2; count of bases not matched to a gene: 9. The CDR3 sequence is CASTPGGVLNTGELFF. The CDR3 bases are TGTGCCAGCACCCCCGGGGGGGTCCTTAACACCGGGGAGCTGTTTTTT.

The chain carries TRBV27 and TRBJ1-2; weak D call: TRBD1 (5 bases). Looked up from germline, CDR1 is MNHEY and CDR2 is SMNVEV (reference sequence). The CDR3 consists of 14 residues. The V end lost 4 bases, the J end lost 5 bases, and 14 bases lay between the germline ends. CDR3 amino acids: CASSSLAGGYGYTF. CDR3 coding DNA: TGTGCCAGCAGTTCCCTGGCGGGGGGATATGGCTACACCTTC.

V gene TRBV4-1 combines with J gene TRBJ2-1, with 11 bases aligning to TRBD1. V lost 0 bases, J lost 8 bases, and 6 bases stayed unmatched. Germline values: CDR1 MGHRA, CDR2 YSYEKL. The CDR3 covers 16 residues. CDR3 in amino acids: CASSQDPAGQGDEQFF. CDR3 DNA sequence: TGCGCCAGCAGCCAAGATCCAGCGGGACAGGGGGATGAGCAGTTCTTC.

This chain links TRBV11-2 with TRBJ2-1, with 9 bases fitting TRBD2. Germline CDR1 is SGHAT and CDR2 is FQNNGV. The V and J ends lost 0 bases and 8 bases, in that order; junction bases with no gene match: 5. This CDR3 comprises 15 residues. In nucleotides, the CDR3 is TGTGCCAGCAGCTTAGATCGCGGGAGGGCCTATGAGCAGTTCTTC. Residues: CASSLDRGRAYEQFF. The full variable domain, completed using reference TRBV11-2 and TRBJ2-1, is EAGVAQSPRYKIIEKRQSVAFWCNPISGHATLYWYQQILGQGPKLLIQFQNNGVVDDSQLPKDRFSAERLKGVDSTLKIQPAKLEDSAVYLCASSLDRGRAYEQFFGPGTRLTVL.

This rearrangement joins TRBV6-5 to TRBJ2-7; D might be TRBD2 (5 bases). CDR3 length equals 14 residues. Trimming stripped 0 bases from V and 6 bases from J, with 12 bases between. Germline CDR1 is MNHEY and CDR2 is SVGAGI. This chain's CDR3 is CASSYSPGMGEQYF. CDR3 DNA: TGTGCCAGCAGTTACTCGCCGGGAATGGGCGAGCAGTACTTC.

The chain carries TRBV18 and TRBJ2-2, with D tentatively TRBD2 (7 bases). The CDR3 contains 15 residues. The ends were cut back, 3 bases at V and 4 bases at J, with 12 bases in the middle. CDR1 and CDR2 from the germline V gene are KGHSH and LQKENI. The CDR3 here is CASSPTGRGTGELFF. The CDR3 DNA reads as TGTGCCAGCTCACCCACAGGGAGGGGCACCGGGGAGCTGTTTTTT.

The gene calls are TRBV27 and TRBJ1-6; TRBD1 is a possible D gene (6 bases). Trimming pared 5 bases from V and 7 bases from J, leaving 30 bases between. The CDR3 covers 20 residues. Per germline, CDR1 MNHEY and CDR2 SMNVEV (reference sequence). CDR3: CASSKTGGGGFQGLNSPLHF. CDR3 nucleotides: TGTGCCAGCAGTAAGACGGGGGGGGGCGGTTTCCAGGGGTTAAATTCACCCCTCCACTTT.

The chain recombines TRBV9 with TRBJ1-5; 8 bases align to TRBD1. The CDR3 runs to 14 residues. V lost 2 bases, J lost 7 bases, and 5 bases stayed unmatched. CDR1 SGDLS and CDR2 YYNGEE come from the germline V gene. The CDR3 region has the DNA TGTGCCAGCAGCGTCGGACAGGGCGGGCAGCCCCAGCATTTT. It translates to CASSVGQGGQPQHF.

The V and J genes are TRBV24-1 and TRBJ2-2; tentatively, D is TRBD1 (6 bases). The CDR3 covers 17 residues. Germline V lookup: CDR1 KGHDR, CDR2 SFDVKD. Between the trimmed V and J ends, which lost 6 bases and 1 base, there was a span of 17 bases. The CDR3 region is CATSPLGAGLNTGELFF. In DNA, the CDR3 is TGTGCCACCAGTCCCTTGGGGGCAGGCCTGAACACCGGGGAGCTGTTTTTT.

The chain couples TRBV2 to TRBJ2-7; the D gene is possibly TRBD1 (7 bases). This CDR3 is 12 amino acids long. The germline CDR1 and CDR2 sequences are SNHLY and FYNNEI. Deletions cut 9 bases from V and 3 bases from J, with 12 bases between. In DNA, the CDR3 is TGTGCCAGTCAGGGGGGCCGCTACGAGCAGTACTTC. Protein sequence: CASQGGRYEQYF.